Only one count was recorded for the clone carrying this TCR beta chain. The assay was immunoSEQ multiplex PCR, and TCRdb's table has in-frame clones only and misses some. The sample consists of 60,000 to 85,000 clones, 92% of them appearing once. The data stem from a study of T cell changes during pregnancy in multiple sclerosis. The germline V gene has CDR1 GTSNPN and CDR2 SVGIG (reference sequence). The CDR3 has 13 residues. The germline V and J ends were trimmed by 3 bases and 10 bases, with 16 bases remaining between them. The chain links TRBV30 to TRBJ2-1, with D possibly being TRBD2 (6 bases). The receptor comes from a female donor in good health, enrolled as a control in a pregnancy study. The sample was peripheral blood, taken in the second trimester of pregnancy. In DNA form, the CDR3 reads TGTGCCTGGAGGCCCCCCAGCGGGCAGGAGCAGTTCTTC. Encoded protein: CAWRPPSGQEQFF.